A selection of T cell receptor beta chains follows, all from one sample in a study of blood T cell repertoires in COVID-19. Using immunoSEQ multiplex PCR, the repertoire was profiled, and TCRdb retains in-frame clones only, with some absent. The table includes over 110,000 clones, about 86% detected once. Sequencing used peripheral blood. The receptors stem from a human donor in a cohort sampled during active COVID-19. The CDR3 runs from the conserved cysteine through the conserved F or W. D genes are given only for firm matches. Clone size is not always given. Where it is, it says once, few, many or a class for expanded clones.

cdr3_nt cdr3_aa d_call v_call clone_size j_call
TGTGCCAGCAGATTGCAGGTGACCAGCAATTCACCCCTCCACTTT CASRLQVTSNSPLHF - TRBV7-2 - TRBJ1-6
TGCGCCAGCAGCTTGGCCGCAGGTTTTTACGAGCAGTACTTC CASSLAAGFYEQYF - TRBV5-1 - TRBJ2-7
TGTGCCAGCAGTGGGGCGGCCGATAGCAATCAGCCCCAGCATTTT CASSGAADSNQPQHF - TRBV7-9 - TRBJ1-5
TGTGCCAGCAGTTACGGTGGGACTCCCCACGGGGAGCTGTTTTTT CASSYGGTPHGELFF - TRBV6-5 few TRBJ2-2
TGTGCCAGCAGCTCAGGGGGCCGTAACTATGGCTACACCTTC CASSSGGRNYGYTF TRBD1 TRBV7-2 - TRBJ1-2
TGCAGCGTTGATCCCGACAGGGGCGACACCTACGAGCAGTACTTC CSVDPDRGDTYEQYF TRBD1 TRBV29-1 - TRBJ2-7
TGCGCCAGCAGCCCCTACCAACCACAGGGAAGCGAGCAGTACTTC CASSPYQPQGSEQYF - TRBV5-1 - TRBJ2-7
TGTGCCACCAGTGATCCGGTCGACTATGGCTACACCTTC CATSDPVDYGYTF - TRBV24-1 - TRBJ1-2
TGTGCCAGCAAGCCTAGGGGACAGGGTCAATACCCCCTCCACTTT CASKPRGQGQYPLHF TRBD1 TRBV28 - TRBJ1-6
TGTGCCAGCAGCCGGGGGATGTCCAGCGCGAACACCGGGGAGCTGTTTTTT CASSRGMSSANTGELFF - TRBV5-4 - TRBJ2-2
TGTGCCAGCAGCCAAGCGCGGGGTTCTAACTATGGCTACACCTTC CASSQARGSNYGYTF - TRBV3-1/TRBV3-2 - TRBJ1-2
TGTGCCAGCAAAACAGGGGGAGGTGTAGAAAAACTGTTTTTT CASKTGGGVEKLFF TRBD1 TRBV6-5 - TRBJ1-4
TGTGCCAGCTCACTCAACGCCGGGACACTGAACACTGAAGCTTTCTTT CASSLNAGTLNTEAFF - TRBV18 - TRBJ1-1
TGTGCCAGCAGTACCCGGTACGGGAATGGGAGGGAAAAACTGTTTTTT CASSTRYGNGREKLFF - TRBV28 - TRBJ1-4
TGTGCCAGCAGCCCCGGGAGTTATTCACCCCTCCACTTT CASSPGSYSPLHF - TRBV7-2 - TRBJ1-6
TGTGCCAGCAGCCCGATGACAGGGGCGGGCTACAATGAGCAGTTCTTC CASSPMTGAGYNEQFF TRBD1 TRBV7-2 - TRBJ2-1
TGTGCCAGCAGTTACGGGCAGGGCCTAGGGTACGAGCAGTACTTC CASSYGQGLGYEQYF - TRBV6-5 - TRBJ2-7
TGCAGCGTTGGCGGCTGGCTTGACAATGAGCAGTTCTTC CSVGGWLDNEQFF - TRBV29-1 - TRBJ2-1
TGTGCCAGCAGCCAAGGAGTTAATGAAAAACTGTTTTTT CASSQGVNEKLFF - TRBV5-5 once TRBJ1-4
TGTGCCAGCAGTCCGGGGCTCAGGAGGGAAGAGACCCAGTACTTC CASSPGLRREETQYF - TRBV28 - TRBJ2-5
TGTGCCAGCAGGACTAGCGGGAACTACGAGCAGTACTTC CASRTSGNYEQYF TRBD2 TRBV6-5 - TRBJ2-7
TGTGCCAGCAGCTTGGGGTCAGGCAATGAGCAGTTCTTC CASSLGSGNEQFF - TRBV5-5 - TRBJ2-1
TGCAGCGTTGAAGATCTTCGAAGGGGCGGGGTCACTGAAGCTTTCTTT CSVEDLRRGGVTEAFF - TRBV29-1 - TRBJ1-1
TGTGCCAGCAGTTTTTCAGGGGGCCATCAGCCCCAGCATTTT CASSFSGGHQPQHF TRBD1 TRBV28 - TRBJ1-5
TGTGCCAGCAGACAGGGGGGGGGCTCAGATACGCAGTATTTT CASRQGGGSDTQYF - TRBV7-2 once TRBJ2-3
TGTGCCAGCACTTTTAACCGGGGCTACGAGCAGTACTTC CASTFNRGYEQYF - TRBV7-2 few TRBJ2-7